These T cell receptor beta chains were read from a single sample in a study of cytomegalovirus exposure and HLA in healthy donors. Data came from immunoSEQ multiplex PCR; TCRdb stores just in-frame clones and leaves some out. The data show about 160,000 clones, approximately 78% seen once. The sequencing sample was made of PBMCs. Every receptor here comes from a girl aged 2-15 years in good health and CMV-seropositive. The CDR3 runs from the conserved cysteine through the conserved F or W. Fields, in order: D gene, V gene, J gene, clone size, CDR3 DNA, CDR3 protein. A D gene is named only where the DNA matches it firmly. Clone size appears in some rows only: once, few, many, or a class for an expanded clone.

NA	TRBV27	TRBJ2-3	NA	TGTGCCAGCCGGACTTTTTTCAGCACAGATACGCAGTATTTT	CASRTFFSTDTQYF
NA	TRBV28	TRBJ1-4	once	TGTGCCAGCAGTTTTGGGGGGACTAATGAAAAACTGTTTTTT	CASSFGGTNEKLFF
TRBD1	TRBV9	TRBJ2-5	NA	TGTGCCAGCAGCACTTCAGGGGGCGAAGAGACCCAGTACTTC	CASSTSGGEETQYF
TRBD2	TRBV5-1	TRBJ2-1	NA	TGCGCCAGCAGCCTCCCGACCGGGACTAGCGGGATCATCAATGAGCAGTTCTTC	CASSLPTGTSGIINEQFF
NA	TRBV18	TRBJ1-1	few	TGTGCCAGCAGCCTTGGGGGGGTCACTGAAGCTTTCTTT	CASSLGGVTEAFF
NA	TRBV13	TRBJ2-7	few	TGTGCCAGCGGGACTCCCCCTTACTTC	CASGTPPYF
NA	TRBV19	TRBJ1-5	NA	TGTGCCAGTACCGCAACAGGAGATAGCAATCAGCCCCAGCATTTT	CASTATGDSNQPQHF
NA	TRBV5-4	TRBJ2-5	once	TGTGCCAGCAGCTTTCAGGGGCTAGAGACCCAGTACTTC	CASSFQGLETQYF
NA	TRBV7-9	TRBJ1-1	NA	TGTGCCAGCAGCTTTCCGAGGGGGGGGTCAGTCACTGAAGCTTTCTTT	CASSFPRGGSVTEAFF
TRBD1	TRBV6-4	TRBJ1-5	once	TGTGCCAGCAGTGAAGTTTCAGGGTGGACAGGGGGCTTCAATCAGCCCCAGCATTTT	CASSEVSGWTGGFNQPQHF
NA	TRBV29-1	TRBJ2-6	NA	TGCAGCGTTGAGGAGGGGAGTATGGGGGCCAACGTCCTGACTTTC	CSVEEGSMGANVLTF
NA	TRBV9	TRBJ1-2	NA	TGTGCCAGCAGCGTAGCCGGCACAGGCAACTATGGCTACACCTTC	CASSVAGTGNYGYTF
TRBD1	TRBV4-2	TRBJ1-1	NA	TGTGCCAGCAGCCAGGAGGGACAGGGATCGCCTGAAGCTTTCTTT	CASSQEGQGSPEAFF
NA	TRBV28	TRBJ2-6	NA	TGTGCCAGCGGGACTCAAAACTCTGGGGCCAACGTCCTGACTTTC	CASGTQNSGANVLTF
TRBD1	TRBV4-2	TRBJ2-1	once	TGTGCCAGCAGCCAAGAGGGACAGGGCCGATGGATGAATGAGCAGTTCTTC	CASSQEGQGRWMNEQFF
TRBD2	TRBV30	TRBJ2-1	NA	TGTGCCTGGAGTGTCCGGACTAGCGATATCAATGAGCAGTTCTTC	CAWSVRTSDINEQFF
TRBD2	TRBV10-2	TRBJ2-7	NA	TGCGCCAGCAGGTTTAGCGGGAGCTACGACGAGCAGTACTTC	CASRFSGSYDEQYF
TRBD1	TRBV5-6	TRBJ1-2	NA	TGTGCCAGCAGCACCCCGGGACAGATTTATGGCTACACCTTC	CASSTPGQIYGYTF
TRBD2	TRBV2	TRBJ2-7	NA	TGTGCCAGCGGAAGGTCTAGCGGGAGTGTCGAGCAGTACTTC	CASGRSSGSVEQYF
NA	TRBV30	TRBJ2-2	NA	TGTGCCTGGAGCCGGGATCTGGACACCGGGGAGCTGTTTTTT	CAWSRDLDTGELFF
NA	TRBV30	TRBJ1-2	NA	TGTGCCTGGAGTGGGGGGGGCGCGTCCGGCTACACCTTC	CAWSGGGASGYTF
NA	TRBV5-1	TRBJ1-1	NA	TGCGCCAGCAGCTTGGGGACAAAAGGGGGAAAAGCTTTCTTT	CASSLGTKGGKAFF
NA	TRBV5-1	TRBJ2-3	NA	TGCGCCAGCAGCTTGTCCCAGCGGGCTCTCACAGATACGCAGTATTTT	CASSLSQRALTDTQYF
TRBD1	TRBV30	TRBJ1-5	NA	TGTGCCTGGAATCCGGGGGACAGGGATCAGCCCCAGCATTTT	CAWNPGDRDQPQHF
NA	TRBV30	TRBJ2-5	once	TGTGCCTGGAGTTCATCTAGAGAGACCCAGTACTTC	CAWSSSRETQYF
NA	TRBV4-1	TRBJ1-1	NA	TGCGCCAGCAGCCACCAGGACAGCACTGAAGCTTTCTTT	CASSHQDSTEAFF
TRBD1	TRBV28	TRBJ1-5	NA	TGTGCCAGCAGTCAGGGGGGTAGCAATCAGCCCCAGCATTTT	CASSQGGSNQPQHF
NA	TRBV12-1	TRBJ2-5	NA	TGTGCCAGCAACCGTTTCCTAGCGGGAGGACAAGAGACCCAGTACTTC	CASNRFLAGGQETQYF
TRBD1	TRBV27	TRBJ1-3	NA	TGTGCCAGCAGGGCACAGGGGTGGCTAAGAAACACCATATATTTT	CASRAQGWLRNTIYF
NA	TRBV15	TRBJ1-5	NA	TGTGCCACCAGCAGAGATCTTGTAGCGGTGGGCACGCAGCCCCAGCATTTT	CATSRDLVAVGTQPQHF
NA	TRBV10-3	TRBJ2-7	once	TGTGCCATCGAATCCGGGACTTCCTACGAGCAGTACTTC	CAIESGTSYEQYF
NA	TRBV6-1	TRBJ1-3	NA	TGTGCCAGCAGTGGGGACACCCGCTCTGGAAACACCATATATTTT	CASSGDTRSGNTIYF
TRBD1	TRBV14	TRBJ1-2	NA	TGTGCCAGCAGCAAGGACAGGGGAAGGTACGGCTACACCTTC	CASSKDRGRYGYTF
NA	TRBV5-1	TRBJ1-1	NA	TGCGCCAGCAGCTCCAACACGAACACTGAAGCTTTCTTT	CASSSNTNTEAFF
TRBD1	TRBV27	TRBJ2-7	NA	TGTGCCAGCATGGGTCGGGACAGGGCCAACTCCTACGAGCAGTACTTC	CASMGRDRANSYEQYF
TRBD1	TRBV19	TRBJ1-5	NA	TGTGCCAGTACCTCGCTCAGGCAGGGGGCAAGCAATCAGCCCCAGCATTTT	CASTSLRQGASNQPQHF
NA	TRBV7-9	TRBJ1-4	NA	TGTGCCAGCAGCCAGAAGGGAGGGGAGGAAAAACTGTTTTTT	CASSQKGGEEKLFF
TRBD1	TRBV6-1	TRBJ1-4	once	TGTGCCAGCAGTGACAGGGGGCTTGAAAAACTGTTTTTT	CASSDRGLEKLFF
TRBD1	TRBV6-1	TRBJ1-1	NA	TGTGCCAGCGAGACAGGGGGAGCTTTCTTT	CASETGGAFF
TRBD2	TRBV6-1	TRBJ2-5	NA	TGTGCCAGCAGTGAAGCCCTAGCGGGAGGGATAGAGACCCAGTACTTC	CASSEALAGGIETQYF
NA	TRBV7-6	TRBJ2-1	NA	TGTGCCAGCAGCCCTACCGGTAACAATGAGCAGTTCTTC	CASSPTGNNEQFF
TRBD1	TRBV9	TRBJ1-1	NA	TGTGCCAGCAGCGTAGGGCCAGGTTGGACAGGGGGCGTTGTTAAATCTGCTTTCTTT	CASSVGPGWTGGVVKSAFF
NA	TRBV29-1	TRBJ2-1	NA	TGCAGGGCTGGGGGACTCCCGGGCAATGAGCAGTTCTTC	CRAGGLPGNEQFF